The sequence of this TCR beta chain was determined in a study of blood T cell repertoires in COVID-19. Living in 24 US areas, the participants were between roughly 18 and 95 years of age. The V gene lost 1 base and the J gene lost 11 bases, with 8 bases spanning the gap. In germline, CDR1 is SEHNR, CDR2 FQNEAQ (reference sequence). The CDR3 consists of 11 residues. TCRdb keeps only in-frame clones here, not all; method: immunoSEQ multiplex PCR. This table has about 380,000 clones, more than 75% appearing once. The sample taken for sequencing was PBMCs or T cells enriched from blood (not recorded which). This chain links TRBV7-9 with TRBJ1-1, with D uncertain. This receptor was obtained from a woman aged 25 to 45 who had recovered from COVID-19. CDR3 amino acids: CASSLDPEAFF. In DNA, the CDR3 is TGTGCCAGCAGCTTAGATCCGGAGGCTTTCTTT.